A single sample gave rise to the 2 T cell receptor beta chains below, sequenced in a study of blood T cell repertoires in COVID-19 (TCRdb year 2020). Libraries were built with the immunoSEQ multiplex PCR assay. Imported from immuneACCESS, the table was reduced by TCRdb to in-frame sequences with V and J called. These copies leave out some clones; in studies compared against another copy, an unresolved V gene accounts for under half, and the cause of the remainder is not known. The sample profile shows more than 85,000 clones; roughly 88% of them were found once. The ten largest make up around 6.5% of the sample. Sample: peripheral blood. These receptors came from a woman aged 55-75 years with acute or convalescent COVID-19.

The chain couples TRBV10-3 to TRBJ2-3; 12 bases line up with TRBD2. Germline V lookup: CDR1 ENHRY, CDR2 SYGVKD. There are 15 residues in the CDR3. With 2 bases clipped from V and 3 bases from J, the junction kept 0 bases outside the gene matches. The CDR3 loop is CAISEGLAGTDTQYF. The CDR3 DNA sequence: TGTGCCATCAGTGAGGGACTAGCGGGGACAGATACGCAGTATTTT.

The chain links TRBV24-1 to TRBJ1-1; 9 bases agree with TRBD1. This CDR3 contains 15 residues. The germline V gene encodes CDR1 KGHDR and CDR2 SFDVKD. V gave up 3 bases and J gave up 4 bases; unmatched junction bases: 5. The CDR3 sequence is CATSDNRQGGTEAFF. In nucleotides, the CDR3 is TGTGCCACCAGTGATAACCGACAGGGGGGCACTGAAGCTTTCTTT.